This T cell receptor beta chain was sequenced for a study of CD8+ T cells in alopecia areata. Across the whole study: The study gave tofacitinib for 6 to 18 months, then 6 months off drug.

Sequencing relied on a cDNA template that was reverse transcribed from extracted RNA. Sequencing used immunoSEQ multiplex PCR; TCRdb keeps in-frame clones, though not all of them. The top ten hold about 3.2% of the sample, which has roughly 110,000 clones, 56% seen once. Described treatment: oral pan-JAK inhibitor, 5-10 mg twice daily. Peripheral blood samples and lesional scalp punch biopsies were obtained from alopecia areata patients. Germline CDR1 MGHDK, CDR2 SYGVNS. This CDR3 is 11 amino acids long. Trimming took 10 bases from V and 13 from J, leaving 17 bases between them. The rearrangement joins TRBV25-1 to TRBJ2-1; D may be TRBD1 or TRBD2 (5 bases each). This TCR was recovered from a human donor with alopecia areata. The specimen was CD4+ T cells sorted from blood, collected at week 24, from a patient treated with tofacitinib. Written as DNA, the CDR3 is TGTGCCACCCAGTCGAGGGGAGTCCAGTTCTTC. The encoded protein is CATQSRGVQFF.